This is a list of T cell receptor beta chains from one sample in a study of T cell repertoires in cytomegalovirus infection. MiXCR was run by TCRdb on the reads, yielding one entry per CDR3 protein. Among roughly 230,000 distinct CDR3 sequences listed, approximately 22% were seen once. The sequenced material came from CD8+ T cells from PBMCs. Source of these receptors: a human donor in good health (CMV status not recorded). Some clones in this sample may be carry-over from other donors' samples. CDR3s include the opening cysteine and the closing phenylalanine or tryptophan. The D gene is left open where the match is weak. Not every row has a clone size; where given, it reads once, few, many or a size class.

>few|15|TRBJ2-1|TRBV7-9|TRBD2
TGTGCCAGCAGCCCATCGGTCGGGGGGAGCAATGAGCAGTTCTTC
CASSPSVGGSNEQFF
>NA|13|TRBJ2-7|TRBV4-1|TRBD2
TGCGCCAGCAGCCAAGTCGGGGGGATGGAGCAGTACTTC
CASSQVGGMEQYF
>NA|9|TRBJ2-5|TRBV2|NA
TGTGCCAGCAGATATCCCCAGTACTTC
CASRYPQYF
>NA|14|TRBJ2-5|TRBV4-1|NA
TGCGCCAGCAGCCAAGGAGGTGGGGCGGAGACCCAGTACTTC
CASSQGGGAETQYF
>many|15|TRBJ2-1|TRBV28|NA
TGTGCCAGCAGTCCGGGGGACAGCTCCTACAATGAGCAGTTCTTC
CASSPGDSSYNEQFF
>many|15|TRBJ1-1|TRBV7-4|NA
TGTGCCAGCAGCTTCTACGGAAAAGGGAGGACTGAAGCTTTCTTT
CASSFYGKGRTEAFF
>few|13|TRBJ1-1|TRBV20-1|NA
TGCAGTGCGCAGGAAAGAAGGAGCACTGAAGCTTTCTTT
CSAQERRSTEAFF
>NA|12|TRBJ1-3|TRBV12-3/TRBV12-4|NA
TGTGCCAGCAGCACAATCGGAAACACCATATATTTT
CASSTIGNTIYF
>many|14|TRBJ2-7|TRBV11-1|TRBD2
TGTGCCAGCAGAAGCGGGACCAACCTCTACGAGCAGTACTTC
CASRSGTNLYEQYF
>NA|15|TRBJ2-3|TRBV27|NA
TGTGCCAGCAGTTTCACGACAGGAACCACAGATACGCAGTATTTT
CASSFTTGTTDTQYF
>many|15|TRBJ2-3|TRBV9|TRBD1
TGTGCCAGCAGCGTAGGGAGACAGGGGTTCGATACGCAGTATTTT
CASSVGRQGFDTQYF
>few|15|TRBJ2-2|TRBV28|NA
TGTGCCAGCAGTTTAGGGGACCGGATCACCGGGGAGCTGTTTTTT
CASSLGDRITGELFF
>NA|18|TRBJ2-1|TRBV7-2|NA
TGTGCCAGCAGCTTAGTGGGGGGCCTAGCGGAGTTTTACAATGAGCAGTTCTTC
CASSLVGGLAEFYNEQFF
>many|14|TRBJ2-7|TRBV7-2|TRBD2
TGTGCCAGCAGCCTTGGACTAGCTGGCTACGAGCAGTACTTC
CASSLGLAGYEQYF
>once|19|TRBJ2-7|TRBV15|NA
TGTGCCACCAGCAGCGATGACGAGACCGAAGTTTATGGCTCCTACGAGCAGTACTTC
CATSSDDETEVYGSYEQYF
>few|16|TRBJ1-1|TRBV30|NA
TGTGCCTGGAGTAAAACCCCGGGGGCAAGGAACACTGAAGCTTTCTTT
CAWSKTPGARNTEAFF
>NA|12|TRBJ1-1|TRBV2|NA
TGTGCCAGCCGGGACATTCAAACTGAAGCTTTCTTT
CASRDIQTEAFF
>NA|17|TRBJ2-1|TRBV20-1|NA
TGCAGTGCTAGAGATATGGTTGGCGGAGGTCTATACAATGAGCAGTTCTTC
CSARDMVGGGLYNEQFF
>NA|12|TRBJ1-2|TRBV6-5|NA
TGTGCCAGCCTCAGCCTTAACTATGGCTACACCTTC
CASLSLNYGYTF
>NA|13|TRBJ1-5|TRBV12-3/TRBV12-4|NA
TGTGCCAGCAGTTTGGGCCTCAGTCAGCCCCAGCATTTT
CASSLGLSQPQHF
>few|16|TRBJ1-6|TRBV5-4|NA
TGTGCCAGCAGCTTTTCCGGGGACTCCTATAATTCACCCCTCCACTTT
CASSFSGDSYNSPLHF
>few|10|TRBJ2-3|TRBV7-9|NA
TGTGCCAGCAAAGCAGATACGCAGTATTTT
CASKADTQYF
>NA|15|TRBJ2-3|TRBV7-6|TRBD2
TGTGCCAGCAGCTCACTAGCGGGGTTCACAGATACGCAGTATTTT
CASSSLAGFTDTQYF
>NA|16|TRBJ1-2|TRBV28|NA
TGTGCCAGCAGTTCAACCTCCTGGGGTGATCGGGGAGGCTACACCTTC
CASSSTSWGDRGGYTF
>NA|14|TRBJ2-7|TRBV7-9|NA
TGTGCCAGCGTAGCTACAGGGAACTCCTACGAGCAGTACTTC
CASVATGNSYEQYF
>NA|16|TRBJ2-5|TRBV7-9|TRBD1
TGTGCCAGCAGCTTAACTGGCAGGGGGCGGCAAGAGACCCAGTACTTC
CASSLTGRGRQETQYF
>NA|14|TRBJ2-7|TRBV2|TRBD2
TGTGCCAGCAGTGCGACTAGCGGGGGGTACGAGCAGTACTTC
CASSATSGGYEQYF
>many|14|TRBJ2-7|TRBV7-6|NA
TGTGCCAGCAGCTTAGGCTCTAGCTCCTACGAGCAGTACTTC
CASSLGSSSYEQYF
>few|15|TRBJ1-5|TRBV7-9|TRBD1
TGTGCCAGCAGCGAAGATGGGACAGGCAATCAGCCCCAGCATTTT
CASSEDGTGNQPQHF
>many|18|TRBJ2-4|TRBV7-9|TRBD2
TGTGCCAGCAGCTCAAACACCCCCCTAGCGGGGGGGCCGCGCATTCAGTACTTC
CASSSNTPLAGGPRIQYF
>many|14|TRBJ2-1|TRBV4-2|NA
TGTGCCAGCAGCCAGAAGGTAGGGGGCAATGAGCAGTTCTTC
CASSQKVGGNEQFF
>NA|18|TRBJ1-2|TRBV28|TRBD1
TGTGCCAGCAGTTTAGACGACAGGGGAGGTCGGGATGCCTATGGCTACACCTTC
CASSLDDRGGRDAYGYTF
>NA|11|TRBJ1-1|TRBV28|NA
TGTGCCAGATCAGGGTACACTGAAGCTTTCTTT
CARSGYTEAFF
>NA|14|TRBJ2-4|TRBV12-3/TRBV12-4|NA
TGTGCCAGCAGCCCTCCGGGCCAGGTATTCGGTCAGTACTTC
CASSPPGQVFGQYF
>many|12|TRBJ1-1|TRBV10-3|NA
TGTGCCATCAACGCAGGGAACACTGAAGCTTTCTTT
CAINAGNTEAFF
>NA|15|TRBJ2-4|TRBV5-1|NA
TGCGCCAGCAGCTTGGAGTGGGCAGGGGCGGACATTCAGTACTTC
CASSLEWAGADIQYF
>few|14|TRBJ2-3|TRBV6-1|NA
TGTGCCAGCAGTGGGGGGGTCCTTTCAGATACGCAGTATTTT
CASSGGVLSDTQYF
>NA|16|TRBJ1-3|TRBV28|TRBD1
TGTGCCAGCACCATTGGGACAGCCTACTCTGGAAACACCATATATTTT
CASTIGTAYSGNTIYF
>NA|16|TRBJ1-1|TRBV4-3|NA
TGCGCCAGCAGCCAAGATACGGGGTCAAAGAACACTGAAGCTTTCTTT
CASSQDTGSKNTEAFF
>NA|17|TRBJ2-2|TRBV12-3/TRBV12-4|NA
TGTGCCAGCAGTCCCTCCGGGTCTAGGCTGAACACCGGGGAGCTGTTTTTT
CASSPSGSRLNTGELFF
>few|15|TRBJ2-7|TRBV7-9|NA
TGTGCCAGCAGCCCCCCTGGCAGGGTTAGCTACGAGCAGTACTTC
CASSPPGRVSYEQYF
>NA|13|TRBJ2-7|TRBV5-4|NA
TGTGCCAGCAGATCATGGGGATTTGGGGAGCAGTACTTC
CASRSWGFGEQYF
>NA|13|TRBJ1-1|TRBV9|NA
TGTGCCAGCAGCCTGATGCAATCCACTGAAGCTTTCTTT
CASSLMQSTEAFF
>NA|19|TRBJ2-4|TRBV7-9|NA
TGTGCCAGCAGCACATTGGGCCCGTCGGGTGAAGGGGGCAAAAACATTCAGTACTTC
CASSTLGPSGEGGKNIQYF
>NA|15|TRBJ1-5|TRBV12-3/TRBV12-4|TRBD1
TGTGCCAGTTCCGGGACAGGGGGCGCGGGCCAGCCCCAGCATTTT
CASSGTGGAGQPQHF
>few|17|TRBJ2-1|TRBV5-6|NA
TGTGCCAGCAGCTTGGTACGAAGCCTAAGCTCCTACAATGAGCAGTTCTTC
CASSLVRSLSSYNEQFF
>few|15|TRBJ2-7|TRBV20-1|NA
TGCAGTGCTAGAGATCCGCCAGGGAGCTCCTACGAGCAGTACTTC
CSARDPPGSSYEQYF
>many|15|TRBJ1-1|TRBV4-1|NA
TGCGCCAGCAGCCAGGGTCCGTTCATGAACACTGAAGCTTTCTTT
CASSQGPFMNTEAFF
>many|16|TRBJ2-1|TRBV7-8|TRBD1
TGTGCCAGCAGCTTAGCTCATGGACAGGGAAGGAATGAGCAGTTCTTC
CASSLAHGQGRNEQFF
>few|13|TRBJ2-3|TRBV6-8|NA
TGTGCCAGCAGTTGGGACAGCACAGATACGCAGTATTTT
CASSWDSTDTQYF
>few|16|TRBJ1-2|TRBV28|TRBD1
TGTGCCAGCAGTCCTCTAAGGACAGGGGTTAATCTTGGCTACACCTTC
CASSPLRTGVNLGYTF
>few|11|TRBJ1-2|TRBV28|NA
TGTGCCAGCATGGGTAACTATGGCTACACCTTC
CASMGNYGYTF
>NA|14|TRBJ1-4|TRBV27|NA
TGTGCCAGCAGTTTATCCAGGGCTGGCGAAAAACTGTTTTTT
CASSLSRAGEKLFF
>many|16|TRBJ2-7|TRBV12-3/TRBV12-4|TRBD2
TGTGCCAGCAGTCCCGCTAGCGGGGGGGCGTCCTACGAGCAGTACTTC
CASSPASGGASYEQYF
>many|14|TRBJ2-6|TRBV7-6|NA
TGTGCCAGCAGCCCAGAGGGGGGGGCCAACGTCCTGACTTTC
CASSPEGGANVLTF